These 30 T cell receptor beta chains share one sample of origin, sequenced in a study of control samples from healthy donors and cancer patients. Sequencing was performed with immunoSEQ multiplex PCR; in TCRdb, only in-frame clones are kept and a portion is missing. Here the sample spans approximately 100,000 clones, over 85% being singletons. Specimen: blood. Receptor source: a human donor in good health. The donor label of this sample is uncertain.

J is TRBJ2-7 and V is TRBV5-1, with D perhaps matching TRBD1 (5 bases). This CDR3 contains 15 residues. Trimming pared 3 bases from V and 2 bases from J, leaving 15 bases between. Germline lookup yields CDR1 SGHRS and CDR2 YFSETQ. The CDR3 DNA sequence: TGCGCCAGCAGCTACCGCAGGGAACCCGCCTACGAGCAGTACTTC. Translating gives CASSYRREPAYEQYF.

CDR3 DNA sequence: TGTGCCAGCAGTTTGGGGGGATACAATGAGCAGTTCTTC. Protein: CASSLGGYNEQFF. The rearrangement joins TRBV28 to TRBJ2-1, with a possible D match to TRBD2 (6 bases). The CDR3 contains 13 residues. Germline V CDR1 and CDR2: MDHEN, SYDVKM. Trimming left V 3 bases short and J 4 bases short, with 7 bases between. Combining the CDR3 with reference TRBV28 and TRBJ2-1 gives the whole variable domain DVKVTQSSRYLVKRTGEKVFLECVQDMDHENMFWYRQDPGLGLRLIYFSYDVKMKEKGDIPEGYSVSREKKERFSLILESASTNQTSMYLCASSLGGYNEQFFGPGTRLTVL.

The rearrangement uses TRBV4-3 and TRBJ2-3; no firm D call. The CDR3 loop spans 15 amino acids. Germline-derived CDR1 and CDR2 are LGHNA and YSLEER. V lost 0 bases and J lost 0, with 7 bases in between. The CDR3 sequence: CASSQDSSSTDTQYF. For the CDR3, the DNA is TGCGCCAGCAGCCAAGATTCATCTAGCACAGATACGCAGTATTTT.

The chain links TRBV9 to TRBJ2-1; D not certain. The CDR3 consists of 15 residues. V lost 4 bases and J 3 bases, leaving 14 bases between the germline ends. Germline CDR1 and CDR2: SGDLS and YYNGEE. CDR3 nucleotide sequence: TGTGCCAGCAGCAGGGCCGAGTCGATCTACAATGAGCAGTTCTTC. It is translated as CASSRAESIYNEQFF. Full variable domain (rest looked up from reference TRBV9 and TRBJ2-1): DSGVTQTPKHLITATGQRVTLRCSPRSGDLSVYWYQQSLDQGLQFLIQYYNGEERAKGNILERFSAQQFPDLHSELNLSSLELGDSALYFCASSRAESIYNEQFFGPGTRLTVL.

The CDR3 region is CASSPSREGRNEQYV. CDR3 bases: TGTGCCAGCTCACCATCCCGCGAGGGTAGGAACGAGCAGTACGTC. This chain uses TRBV18 with TRBJ2-7; possibly TRBD2 for D (5 bases). V gave up 2 bases and J gave up 5 bases, with 16 bases separating them. Per germline, CDR1 KGHSH and CDR2 LQKENI. There are 15 residues in the CDR3.

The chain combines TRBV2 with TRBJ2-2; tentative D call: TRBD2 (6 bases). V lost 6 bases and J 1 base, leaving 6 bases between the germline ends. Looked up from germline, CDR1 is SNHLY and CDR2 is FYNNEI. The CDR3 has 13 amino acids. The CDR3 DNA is TGTGCCAGCAGAGCGGGGAACACCGGGGAGCTGTTTTTT. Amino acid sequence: CASRAGNTGELFF.

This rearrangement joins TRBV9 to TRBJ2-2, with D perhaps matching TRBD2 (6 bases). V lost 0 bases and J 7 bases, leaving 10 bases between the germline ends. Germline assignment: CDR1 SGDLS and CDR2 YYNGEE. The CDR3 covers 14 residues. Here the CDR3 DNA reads TGTGCCAGCAGCGTAGATGGCGGGATCGGGGAGCTGTTTTTT. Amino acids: CASSVDGGIGELFF.

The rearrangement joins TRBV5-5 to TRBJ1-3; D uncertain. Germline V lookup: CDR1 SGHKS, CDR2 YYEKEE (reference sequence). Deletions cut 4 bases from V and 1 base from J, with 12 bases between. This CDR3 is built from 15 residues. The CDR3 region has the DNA TGTGCCAGCAGCGACCTTCGTGCATCTGGAAACACCATATATTTT. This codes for CASSDLRASGNTIYF.

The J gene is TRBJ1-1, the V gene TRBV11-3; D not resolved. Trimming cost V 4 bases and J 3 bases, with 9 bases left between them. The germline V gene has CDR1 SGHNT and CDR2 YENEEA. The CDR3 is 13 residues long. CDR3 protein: CASSSRADTEAFF. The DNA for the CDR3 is TGTGCCAGCAGCTCCAGAGCGGACACTGAAGCTTTCTTT. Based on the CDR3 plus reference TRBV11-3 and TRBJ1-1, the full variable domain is EAGVVQSPRYKIIEKKQPVAFWCNPISGHNTLYWYLQNLGQGPELLIRYENEEAVDDSQLPKDRFSAERLKGVDSTLKIQPAELGDSAVYLCASSSRADTEAFFGQGTRLTVV.

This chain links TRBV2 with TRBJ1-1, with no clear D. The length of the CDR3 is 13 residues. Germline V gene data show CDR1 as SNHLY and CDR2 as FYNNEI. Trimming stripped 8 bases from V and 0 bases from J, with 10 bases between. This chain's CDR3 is CASSRYVNTEAFF. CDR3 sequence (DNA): TGTGCCAGCTCGAGGTACGTGAACACTGAAGCTTTCTTT.

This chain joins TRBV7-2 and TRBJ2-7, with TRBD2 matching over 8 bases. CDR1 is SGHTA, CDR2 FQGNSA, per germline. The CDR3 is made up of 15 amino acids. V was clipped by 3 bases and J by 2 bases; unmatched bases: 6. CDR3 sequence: CASSFRGGSTYEQYF. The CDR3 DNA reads TGTGCCAGCAGCTTCCGCGGGGGGTCGACCTACGAGCAGTACTTC.

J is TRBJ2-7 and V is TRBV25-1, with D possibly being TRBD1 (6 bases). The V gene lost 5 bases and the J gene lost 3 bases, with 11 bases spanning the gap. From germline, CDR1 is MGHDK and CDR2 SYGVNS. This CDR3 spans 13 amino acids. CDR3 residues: CASSRQESYEQYF. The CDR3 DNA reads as TGTGCCAGCAGTAGACAGGAGAGCTACGAGCAGTACTTC.

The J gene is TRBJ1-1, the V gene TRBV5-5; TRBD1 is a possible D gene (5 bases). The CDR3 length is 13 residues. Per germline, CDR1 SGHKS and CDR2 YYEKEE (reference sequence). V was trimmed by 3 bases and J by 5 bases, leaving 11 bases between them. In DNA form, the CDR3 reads TGTGCCAGCAGCTGGATCCAGGGAACTGAAGCTTTCTTT. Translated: CASSWIQGTEAFF. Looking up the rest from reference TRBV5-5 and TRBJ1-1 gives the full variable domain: DAGVTQSPTHLIKTRGQQVTLRCSPISGHKSVSWYQQVLGQGPQFIFQYYEKEERGRGNFPDRFSARQFPNYSSELNVNALLLGDSALYLCASSWIQGTEAFFGQGTRLTVV.

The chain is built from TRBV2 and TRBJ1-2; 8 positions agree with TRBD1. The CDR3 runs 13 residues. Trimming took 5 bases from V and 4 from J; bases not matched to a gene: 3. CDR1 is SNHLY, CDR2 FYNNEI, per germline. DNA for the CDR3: TGTGCCAGCAGTAGGACAGGGCGCTATGGCTACACCTTC. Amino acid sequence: CASSRTGRYGYTF.

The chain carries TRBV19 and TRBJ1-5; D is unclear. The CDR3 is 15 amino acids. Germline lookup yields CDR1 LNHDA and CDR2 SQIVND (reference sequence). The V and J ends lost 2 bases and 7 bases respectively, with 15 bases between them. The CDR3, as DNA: TGTGCCAGTAGTATAAACAGCAAGATCTTCCAGCCCCAGCATTTT. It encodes CASSINSKIFQPQHF.

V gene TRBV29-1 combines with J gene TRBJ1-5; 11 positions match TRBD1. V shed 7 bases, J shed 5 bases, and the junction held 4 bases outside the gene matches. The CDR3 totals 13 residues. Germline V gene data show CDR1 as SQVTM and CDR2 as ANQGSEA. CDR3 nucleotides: TGCAGCGCCGGACAGGGGGCTGATCAGCCCCAGCATTTT. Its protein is CSAGQGADQPQHF.

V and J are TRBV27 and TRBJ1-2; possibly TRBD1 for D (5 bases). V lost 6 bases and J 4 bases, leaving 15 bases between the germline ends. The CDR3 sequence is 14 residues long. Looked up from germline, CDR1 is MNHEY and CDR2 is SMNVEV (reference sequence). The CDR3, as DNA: TGTGCCAGCAGCCCGGGGACGTCAGCCTATGGCTACACCTTC. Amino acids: CASSPGTSAYGYTF.

The CDR3 DNA follows: TGTGCCAGCAGCTTAGTGGGACAGGGTGGGTTTAATAATTCACCCCTCCACTTT. It specifies CASSLVGQGGFNNSPLHF. This chain uses TRBV7-2 with TRBJ1-6; TRBD1 agrees at 9 bases. The CDR3 runs 18 residues. The trim removed 1 base at V and 5 bases at J, leaving 9 bases unmatched. Germline V gives CDR1 SGHTA, CDR2 FQGNSA.

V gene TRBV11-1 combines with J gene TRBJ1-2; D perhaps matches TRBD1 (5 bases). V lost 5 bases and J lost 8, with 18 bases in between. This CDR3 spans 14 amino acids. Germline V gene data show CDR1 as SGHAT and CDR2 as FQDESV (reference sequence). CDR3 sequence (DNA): TGTGCCAGCAGCAAGGGCAGGGTGGCTGGAGGCTACACCTTC. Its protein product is CASSKGRVAGGYTF.

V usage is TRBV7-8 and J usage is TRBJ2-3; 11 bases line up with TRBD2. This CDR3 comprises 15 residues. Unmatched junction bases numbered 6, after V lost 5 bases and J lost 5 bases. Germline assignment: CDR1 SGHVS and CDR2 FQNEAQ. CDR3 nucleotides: TGTGCCAGCAGCACGACTAGCGGGGATGGAGATACGCAGTATTTT. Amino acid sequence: CASSTTSGDGDTQYF.

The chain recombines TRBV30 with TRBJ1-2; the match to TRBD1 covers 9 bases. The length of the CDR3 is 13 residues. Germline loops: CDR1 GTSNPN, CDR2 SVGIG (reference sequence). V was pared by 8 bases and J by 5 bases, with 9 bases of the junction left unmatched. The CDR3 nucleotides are TGTGCCAGAACAGGGGGCGCCGGGTATGGCTACACCTTC. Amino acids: CARTGGAGYGYTF.

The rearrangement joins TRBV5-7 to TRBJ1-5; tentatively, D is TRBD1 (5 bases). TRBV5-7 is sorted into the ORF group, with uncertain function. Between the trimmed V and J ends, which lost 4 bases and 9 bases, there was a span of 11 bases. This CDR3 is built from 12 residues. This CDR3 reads CASSPIGGPQHF. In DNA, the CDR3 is TGTGCCAGCAGCCCTATTGGGGGGCCCCAGCATTTT.

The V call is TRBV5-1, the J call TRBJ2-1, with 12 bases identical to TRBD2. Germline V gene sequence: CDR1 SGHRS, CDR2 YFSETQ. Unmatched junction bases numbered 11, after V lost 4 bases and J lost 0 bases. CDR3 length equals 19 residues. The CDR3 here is CASSGVGLAGGSSYNEQFF. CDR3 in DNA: TGCGCCAGCAGCGGAGTAGGGCTAGCGGGGGGGAGCTCCTACAATGAGCAGTTCTTC.

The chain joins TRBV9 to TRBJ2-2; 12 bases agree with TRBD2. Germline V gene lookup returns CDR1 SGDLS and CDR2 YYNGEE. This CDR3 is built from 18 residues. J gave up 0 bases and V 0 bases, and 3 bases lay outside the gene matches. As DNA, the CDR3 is TGTGCCAGCAGCGTAGGACTAGCGGGGGCCACGAACACCGGGGAGCTGTTTTTT. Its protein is CASSVGLAGATNTGELFF. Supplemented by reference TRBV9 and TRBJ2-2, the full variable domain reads DSGVTQTPKHLITATGQRVTLRCSPRSGDLSVYWYQQSLDQGLQFLIQYYNGEERAKGNILERFSAQQFPDLHSELNLSSLELGDSALYFCASSVGLAGATNTGELFFGEGSRLTVL.

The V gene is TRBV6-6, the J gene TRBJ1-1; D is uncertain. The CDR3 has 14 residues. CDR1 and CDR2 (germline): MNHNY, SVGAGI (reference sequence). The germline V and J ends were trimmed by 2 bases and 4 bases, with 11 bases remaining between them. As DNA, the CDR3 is TGTGCCAGCAGTTACGTCGGGGTGGGCACTGAAGCTTTCTTT. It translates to CASSYVGVGTEAFF.

DNA for the CDR3: TGTGCCAGCAGCCGCCTGAAGGGGGATTTGGGAGCTTTCTTT. This codes for CASSRLKGDLGAFF. The chain employs TRBV2 and TRBJ1-1; TRBD1 might be the D (6 bases). Per germline, CDR1 SNHLY and CDR2 FYNNEI. CDR3 length: 14 residues. Trimming shortened V by 6 bases and J by 10 bases, and 21 bases separated the two germline ends.

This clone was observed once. The CDR3: CASSEHYTDTQYF. CDR3 coding DNA: TGTGCCAGCAGTGAACATTACACAGATACGCAGTATTTT. The rearrangement uses TRBV6-4 and TRBJ2-3; D not resolved. The CDR3 has 13 amino acids. Germline CDR1 is MRHNA and CDR2 is SNTAGT. Trimming cost V 3 bases and J 2 bases, with 6 bases left between them.

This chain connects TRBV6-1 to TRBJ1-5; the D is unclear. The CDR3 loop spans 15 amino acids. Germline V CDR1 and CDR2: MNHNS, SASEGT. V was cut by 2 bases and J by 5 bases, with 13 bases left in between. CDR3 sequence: CASSEIWVPHQPQHF. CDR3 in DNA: TGTGCCAGCAGTGAAATCTGGGTACCGCATCAGCCCCAGCATTTT.

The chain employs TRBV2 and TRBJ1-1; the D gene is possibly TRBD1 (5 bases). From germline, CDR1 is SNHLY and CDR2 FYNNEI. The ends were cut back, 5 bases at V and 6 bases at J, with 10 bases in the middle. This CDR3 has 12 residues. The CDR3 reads CASSPLGAEAFF. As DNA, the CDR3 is TGTGCCAGCAGTCCCCTGGGGGCTGAAGCTTTCTTT.

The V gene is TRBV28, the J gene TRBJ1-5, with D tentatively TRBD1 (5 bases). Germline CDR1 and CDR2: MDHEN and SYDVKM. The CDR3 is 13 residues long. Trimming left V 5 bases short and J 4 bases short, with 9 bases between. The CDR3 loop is CASSGGGNQPQHF. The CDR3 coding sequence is TGTGCCAGCAGTGGGGGGGGAAATCAGCCCCAGCATTTT.